This TCR beta chain derives from a study of T cell responses to AZD1222 COVID-19 vaccine. Study results and caveats: Only five or six AZD1222 recipients tested seropositive at baseline.

The germline CDR1 and CDR2 sequences are SGHTA and FQGNSA. The CDR3 sequence is 16 residues long. Trimming shortened V by 5 bases and J by 1 base, and 17 bases separated the two germline ends. Here immunoSEQ multiplex PCR was the method, and the copy in TCRdb shows in-frame clones only, minus some. The data contain approximately 110,000 clones, 70% to 90% of them singletons. In regard to this clone: What it binds is unknown.

The sequenced sample was peripheral blood, obtained on day 0 of AZD1222 vaccination. The chain recombines TRBV7-2 with TRBJ1-2; D not certain. This TCR came from an adult in good health. DNA of the CDR3: TGTGCCAGCAGCCCTAGTGCGACATGGCGTAACTATGGCTACACCTTC. Protein product: CASSPSATWRNYGYTF.